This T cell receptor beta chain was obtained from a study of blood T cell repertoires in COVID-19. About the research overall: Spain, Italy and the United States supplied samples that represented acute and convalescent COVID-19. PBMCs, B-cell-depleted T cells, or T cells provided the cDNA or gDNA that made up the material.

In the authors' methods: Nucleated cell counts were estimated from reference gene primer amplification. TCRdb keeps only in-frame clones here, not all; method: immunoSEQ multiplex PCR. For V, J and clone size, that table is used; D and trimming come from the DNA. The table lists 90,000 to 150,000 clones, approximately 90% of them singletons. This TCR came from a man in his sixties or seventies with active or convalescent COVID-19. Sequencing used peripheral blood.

The CDR3 spells CASTRAVGTEGNQPQHF. The CDR3 nucleotides are TGCGCCAGCACTAGGGCAGTAGGGACAGAGGGTAATCAGCCCCAGCATTTT. The chain employs TRBV10-1 and TRBJ1-5; the match to TRBD1 covers 7 bases. CDR3 length: 17 amino acids. Trimming removed 7 bases from V and 4 bases from J; junction bases left unmatched: 16. The germline gives CDR1 WNHNN, CDR2 SYGVQD (reference sequence).